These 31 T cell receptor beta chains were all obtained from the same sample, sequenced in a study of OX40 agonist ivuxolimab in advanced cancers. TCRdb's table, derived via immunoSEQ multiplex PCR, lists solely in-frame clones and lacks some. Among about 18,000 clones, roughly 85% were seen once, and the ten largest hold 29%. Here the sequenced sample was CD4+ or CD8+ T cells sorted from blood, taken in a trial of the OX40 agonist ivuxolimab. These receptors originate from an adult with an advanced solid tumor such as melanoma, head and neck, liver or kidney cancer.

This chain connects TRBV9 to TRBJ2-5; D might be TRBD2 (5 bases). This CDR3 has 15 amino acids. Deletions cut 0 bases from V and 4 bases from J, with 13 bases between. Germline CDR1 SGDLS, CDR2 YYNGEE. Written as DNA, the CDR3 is TGTGCCAGCAGCGTAGGGCGCTGGGAGACAGAGACCCAGTACTTC. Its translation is CASSVGRWETETQYF.

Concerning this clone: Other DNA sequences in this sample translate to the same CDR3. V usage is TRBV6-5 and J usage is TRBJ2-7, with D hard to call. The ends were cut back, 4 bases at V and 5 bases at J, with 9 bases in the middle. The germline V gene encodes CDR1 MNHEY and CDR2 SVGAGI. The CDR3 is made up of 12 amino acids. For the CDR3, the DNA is TGTGCCAGCAGTTTAGCTCTAGACGAGCAGTACTTC. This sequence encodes CASSLALDEQYF.

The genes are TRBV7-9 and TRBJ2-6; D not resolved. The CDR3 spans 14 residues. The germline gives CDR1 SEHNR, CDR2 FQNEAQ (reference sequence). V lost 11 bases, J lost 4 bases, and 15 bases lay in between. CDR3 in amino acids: CARHPLSGANVLTF. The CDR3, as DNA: TGTGCCCGTCATCCTCTGTCAGGGGCCAACGTCCTGACTTTC.

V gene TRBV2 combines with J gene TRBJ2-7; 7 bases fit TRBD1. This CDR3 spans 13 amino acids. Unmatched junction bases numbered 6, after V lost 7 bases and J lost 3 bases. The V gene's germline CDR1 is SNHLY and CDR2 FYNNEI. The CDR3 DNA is TGTGCCAGCACCGGGACAGTAGACTACGAGCAGTACTTC. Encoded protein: CASTGTVDYEQYF.

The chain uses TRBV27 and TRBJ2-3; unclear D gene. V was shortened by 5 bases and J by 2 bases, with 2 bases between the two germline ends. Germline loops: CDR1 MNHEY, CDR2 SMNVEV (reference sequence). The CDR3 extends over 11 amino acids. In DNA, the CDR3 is TGTGCCAGCAGTACCACAGATACGCAGTATTTT. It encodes CASSTTDTQYF.

The CDR3 coding sequence is TGTGCCAGCAGTTTAGTTTGGGGTTCCGATGAGCAGTTCTTC. Translating it yields CASSLVWGSDEQFF. This chain connects TRBV27 to TRBJ2-1; D ambiguous. The ends were cut back, 2 bases at V and 8 bases at J, with 13 bases in the middle. Germline-derived CDR1 and CDR2 are MNHEY and SMNVEV (reference sequence). This CDR3 has 14 residues.

The CDR3 coding sequence is TGTGCCAGCAGTCGGGACCTAGTTGTAGCCAAAAACATTCAGTACTTC. Translation gives CASSRDLVVAKNIQYF. The chain recombines TRBV27 with TRBJ2-4; D might be TRBD1 or TRBD2, each matching 5 bases. Germline lookup yields CDR1 MNHEY and CDR2 SMNVEV (reference sequence). CDR3 length: 16 residues. The ends were cut back, 5 bases at V and 0 bases at J, with 14 bases in the middle.

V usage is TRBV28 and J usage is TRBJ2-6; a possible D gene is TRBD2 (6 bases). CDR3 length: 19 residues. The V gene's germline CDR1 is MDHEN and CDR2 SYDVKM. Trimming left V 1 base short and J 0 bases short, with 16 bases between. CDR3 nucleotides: TGTGCCAGCAGTTTATTGACCGGGACTGGAAGCTCTGGGGCCAACGTCCTGACTTTC. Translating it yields CASSLLTGTGSSGANVLTF.

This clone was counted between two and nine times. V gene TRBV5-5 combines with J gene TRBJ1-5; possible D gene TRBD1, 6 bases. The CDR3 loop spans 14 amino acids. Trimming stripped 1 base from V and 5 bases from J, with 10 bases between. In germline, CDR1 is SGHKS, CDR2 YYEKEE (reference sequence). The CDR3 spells CASSLRGRDQPQHF. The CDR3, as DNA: TGTGCCAGCAGCTTGCGGGGGCGCGATCAGCCCCAGCATTTT. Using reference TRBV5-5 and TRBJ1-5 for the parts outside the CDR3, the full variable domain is DAGVTQSPTHLIKTRGQQVTLRCSPISGHKSVSWYQQVLGQGPQFIFQYYEKEERGRGNFPDRFSARQFPNYSSELNVNALLLGDSALYLCASSLRGRDQPQHFGDGTRLSIL.

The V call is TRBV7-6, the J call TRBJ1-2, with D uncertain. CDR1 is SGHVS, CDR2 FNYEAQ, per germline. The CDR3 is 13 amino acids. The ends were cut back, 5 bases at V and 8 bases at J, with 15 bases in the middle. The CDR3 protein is CASSPDGVWGYTF. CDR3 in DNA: TGTGCCAGCAGCCCTGATGGGGTGTGGGGCTACACCTTC.

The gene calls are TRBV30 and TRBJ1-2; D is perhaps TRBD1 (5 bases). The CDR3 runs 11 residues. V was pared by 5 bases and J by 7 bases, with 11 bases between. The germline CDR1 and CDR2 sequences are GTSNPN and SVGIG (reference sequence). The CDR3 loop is CAWAPGIGYTF. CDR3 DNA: TGTGCCTGGGCCCCAGGGATTGGCTACACCTTC.

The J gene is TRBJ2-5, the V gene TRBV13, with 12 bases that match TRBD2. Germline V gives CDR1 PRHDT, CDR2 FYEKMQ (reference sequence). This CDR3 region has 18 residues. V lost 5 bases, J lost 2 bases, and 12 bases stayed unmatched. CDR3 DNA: TGTGCCAGCAGCCCCAGACTAGCGGGAGCGGTTAGTCAAGAGACCCAGTACTTC. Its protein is CASSPRLAGAVSQETQYF. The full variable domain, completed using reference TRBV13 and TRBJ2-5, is AAGVIQSPRHLIKEKRETATLKCYPIPRHDTVYWYQQGPGQDPQFLISFYEKMQSDKGSIPDRFSAQQFSDYHSELNMSSLELGDSALYFCASSPRLAGAVSQETQYFGPGTRLLVL.

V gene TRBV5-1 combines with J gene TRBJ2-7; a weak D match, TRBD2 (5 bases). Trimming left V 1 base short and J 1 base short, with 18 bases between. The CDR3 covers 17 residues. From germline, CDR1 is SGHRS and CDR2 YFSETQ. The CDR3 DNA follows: TGCGCCAGCAGCTTGTCGGTAGGGAGAGAGTATTCCTACGAGCAGTACTTC. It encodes CASSLSVGREYSYEQYF.

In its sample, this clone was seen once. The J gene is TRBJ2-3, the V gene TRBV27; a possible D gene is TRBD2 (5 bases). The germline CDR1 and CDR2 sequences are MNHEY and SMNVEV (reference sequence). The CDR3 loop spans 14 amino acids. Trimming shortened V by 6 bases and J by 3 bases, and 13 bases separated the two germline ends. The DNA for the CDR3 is TGTGCCAGCAGCCCCTCGTCGGGGACAGATACGCAGTATTTT. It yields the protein CASSPSSGTDTQYF.

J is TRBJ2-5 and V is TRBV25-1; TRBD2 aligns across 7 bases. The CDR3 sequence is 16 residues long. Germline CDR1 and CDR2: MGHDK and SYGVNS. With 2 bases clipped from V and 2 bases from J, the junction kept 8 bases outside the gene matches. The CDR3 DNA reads TGTGCCAGCAGTGAAGATCGTACTAGCGAACAAGAGACCCAGTACTTC. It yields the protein CASSEDRTSEQETQYF.

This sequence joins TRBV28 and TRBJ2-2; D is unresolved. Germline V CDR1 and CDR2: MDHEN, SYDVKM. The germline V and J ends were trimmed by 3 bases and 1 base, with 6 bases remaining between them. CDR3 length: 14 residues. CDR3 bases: TGTGCCAGCAGTTTCACATTGAACACCGGGGAGCTGTTTTTT. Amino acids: CASSFTLNTGELFF.

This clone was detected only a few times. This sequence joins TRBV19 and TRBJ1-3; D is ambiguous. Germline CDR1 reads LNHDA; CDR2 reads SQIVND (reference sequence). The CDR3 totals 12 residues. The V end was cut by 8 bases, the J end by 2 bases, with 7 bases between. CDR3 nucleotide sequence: TGTGCCAGTGGGTTACCTGGAAACACCATATATTTT. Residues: CASGLPGNTIYF.

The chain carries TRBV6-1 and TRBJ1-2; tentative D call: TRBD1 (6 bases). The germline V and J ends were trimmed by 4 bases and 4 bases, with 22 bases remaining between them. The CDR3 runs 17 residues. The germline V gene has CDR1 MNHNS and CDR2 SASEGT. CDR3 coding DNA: TGTGCCAGCAGTGTGAGCGGGGGCCCTACCATCCCCTATGGCTACACCTTC. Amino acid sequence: CASSVSGGPTIPYGYTF.

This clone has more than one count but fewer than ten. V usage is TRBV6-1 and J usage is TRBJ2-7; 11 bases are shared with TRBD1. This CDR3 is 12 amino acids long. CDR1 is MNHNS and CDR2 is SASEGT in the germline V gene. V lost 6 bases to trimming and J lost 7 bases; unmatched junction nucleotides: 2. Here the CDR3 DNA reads TGTGCCAGCAGGGACAGGGGGCTTGAGCAGTACTTC. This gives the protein CASRDRGLEQYF.

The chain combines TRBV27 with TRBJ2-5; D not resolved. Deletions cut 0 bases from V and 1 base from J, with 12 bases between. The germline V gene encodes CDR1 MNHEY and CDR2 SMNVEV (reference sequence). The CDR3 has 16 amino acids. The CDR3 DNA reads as TGTGCCAGCAGTTTATCGAGTCCAGCCCTCCAAGAGACCCAGTACTTC. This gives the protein CASSLSSPALQETQYF.

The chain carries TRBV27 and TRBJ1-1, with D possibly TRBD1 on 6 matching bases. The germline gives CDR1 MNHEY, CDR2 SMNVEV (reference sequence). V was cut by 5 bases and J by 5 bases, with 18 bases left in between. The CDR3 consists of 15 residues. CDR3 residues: CASSLAGQGYTEAFF. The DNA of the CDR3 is TGTGCCAGCAGTCTAGCAGGCCAGGGGTATACTGAAGCTTTCTTT.

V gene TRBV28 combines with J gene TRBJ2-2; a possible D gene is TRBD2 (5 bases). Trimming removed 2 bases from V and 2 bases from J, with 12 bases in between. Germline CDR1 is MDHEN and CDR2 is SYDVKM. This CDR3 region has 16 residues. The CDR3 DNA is TGTGCCAGCAGTTTAATTGGGAGCTTCAACACCGGGGAGCTGTTTTTT. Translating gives CASSLIGSFNTGELFF.

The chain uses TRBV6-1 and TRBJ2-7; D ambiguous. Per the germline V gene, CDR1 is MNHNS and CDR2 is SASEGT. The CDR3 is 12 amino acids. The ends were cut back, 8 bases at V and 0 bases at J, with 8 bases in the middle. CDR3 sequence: CASLGPSYEQYF. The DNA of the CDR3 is TGTGCCAGCTTGGGTCCCTCCTACGAGCAGTACTTC.

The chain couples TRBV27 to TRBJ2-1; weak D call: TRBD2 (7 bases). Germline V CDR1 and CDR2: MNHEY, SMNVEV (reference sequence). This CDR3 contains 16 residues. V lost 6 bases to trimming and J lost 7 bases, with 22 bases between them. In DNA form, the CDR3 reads TGTGCCAGCAGCCCCTTAAGGGGGAGGGCCGGGAATGAGCAGTTCTTC. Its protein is CASSPLRGRAGNEQFF.

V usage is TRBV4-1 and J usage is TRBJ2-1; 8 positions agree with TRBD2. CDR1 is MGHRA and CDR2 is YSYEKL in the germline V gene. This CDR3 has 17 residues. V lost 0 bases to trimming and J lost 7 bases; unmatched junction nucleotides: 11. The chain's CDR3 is CASSQDRSTSGGNEQFF. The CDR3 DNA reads TGCGCCAGCAGCCAAGATAGGAGTACTAGCGGAGGGAATGAGCAGTTCTTC.

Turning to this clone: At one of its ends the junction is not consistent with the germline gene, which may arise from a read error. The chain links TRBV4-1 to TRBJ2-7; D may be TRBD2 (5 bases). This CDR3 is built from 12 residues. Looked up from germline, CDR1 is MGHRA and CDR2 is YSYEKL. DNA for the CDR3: TGCGCCAGCAGCCAAGATCTTGGTAGCGTCATCTTC. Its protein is CASSQDLGSVIF.

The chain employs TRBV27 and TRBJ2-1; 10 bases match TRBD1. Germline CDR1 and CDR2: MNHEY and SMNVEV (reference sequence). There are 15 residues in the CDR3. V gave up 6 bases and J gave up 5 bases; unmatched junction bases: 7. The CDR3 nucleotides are TGTGCCAGCAGGGTCCTCGGGACAGGGGACAATGAGCAGTTCTTC. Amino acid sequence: CASRVLGTGDNEQFF.

The chain's CDR3 is CASSISSGRAPFF. CDR3 DNA sequence: TGTGCCAGTAGTATATCCAGCGGGAGGGCCCCGTTCTTC. This chain links TRBV19 with TRBJ2-1; 10 bases match TRBD2. The CDR3 loop spans 13 amino acids. CDR1 LNHDA and CDR2 SQIVND come from the germline V gene (reference sequence). V gave up 2 bases and J gave up 15 bases; unmatched junction bases: 7.

CDR3 nucleotide sequence: TGCGCCAGCAGCCCATGGACAGGGCCGAACACCGGGGAGCTGTTTTTT. Translating it yields CASSPWTGPNTGELFF. V gene TRBV4-3 combines with J gene TRBJ2-2; 8 bases fit TRBD1. Trimming cost V 4 bases and J 0 bases; bases outside gene matches: 4. Germline CDR1 LGHNA, CDR2 YSLEER. The CDR3 is 16 amino acids.

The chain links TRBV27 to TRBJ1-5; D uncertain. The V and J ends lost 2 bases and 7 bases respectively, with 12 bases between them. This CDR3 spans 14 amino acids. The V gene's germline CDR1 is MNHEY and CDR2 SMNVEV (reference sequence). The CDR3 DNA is TGTGCCAGCAGTTTAATCGGTAGTGGCCAGCCCCAGCATTTT. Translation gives CASSLIGSGQPQHF.

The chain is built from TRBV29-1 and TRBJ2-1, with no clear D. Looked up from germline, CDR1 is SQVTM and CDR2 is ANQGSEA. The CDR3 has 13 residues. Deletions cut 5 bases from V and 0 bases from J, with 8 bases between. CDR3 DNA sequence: TGCAGCGTTAGGGAAAGCTCCTACAATGAGCAGTTCTTC. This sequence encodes CSVRESSYNEQFF.